This T cell receptor (beta chain) was captured in a study of shared clonotypes between healthy human individuals. The V gene lost 7 bases and the J gene lost 6 bases, with 11 bases spanning the gap. The CDR3 covers 11 residues. CDR1 is DFQATT and CDR2 is SNEGSKA in the germline V gene (reference sequence). Using immunoSEQ multiplex PCR, the repertoire was profiled, and TCRdb retains in-frame clones only, with some absent. The repertoire holds about 380,000 clones, 90% to 97% seen once, with about 0.34% in the top ten. The sample was memory CD8+ T cells sorted from blood. Regarding subset: CD45RO+ cells pooled with CCR7-negative TemRA cells. The genes are TRBV20-1 and TRBJ2-3, with D unresolved. This clonotype originated in a man younger than 40 in good health. CDR3 region: CSGSQRDTQYF. CDR3 in DNA: TGCAGTGGTTCCCAGCGCGATACGCAGTATTTT.